The clone carrying this T cell receptor beta chain has only a few counts. The target antigen is unknown. The germline CDR1 and CDR2 sequences are LGHDT and YNNKEL (reference sequence). The CDR3 is 14 residues long. V shed 2 bases and J shed 4 bases, with 8 bases lying between them. A quantitative 5'-RACE method, one with molecular barcodes, was used to make TCR beta libraries. TCRdb recomputed calls from the 5' RACE reads with MiXCR, one row per CDR3 protein. The table shows approximately 300,000 distinct CDR3 sequences, with under 8.5% occurring only once. This sample is part of a study of CD8 T cells in ankylosing spondylitis. Study findings and constraints: Clones linked to the disease showed a CD8+ phenotype. They occurred at relatively low frequencies in peripheral blood. Blood from ankylosing spondylitis patients appeared to carry a characteristic roughly eight-variant TCR beta motif. Clones linked to disease were reported to show significant enrichment in matched ankylosing spondylitis synovial fluid.

The clonotype originates from a male donor with ankylosing spondylitis. V gene TRBV3-1 combines with J gene TRBJ2-2; the D is unclear. The sample was blood, either unsorted or a sorted T cell fraction (not recorded which). CDR3 protein: CASSQTPGTGELFF. The CDR3 DNA reads as TGTGCCAGCAGCCAAACTCCGGGCACCGGGGAGCTGTTTTTT.